This T cell receptor beta chain is drawn from a study of CD8 T cells in Susac syndrome. The RNA, about 0.5 to 1 ug, was put through reverse transcription using random hexamers. Using its own MiXCR run on the immunoSEQ multiplex PCR reads, TCRdb lists one record per CDR3 protein. The data contain just over 150,000 distinct CDR3 sequences, over 85% of them singletons. Looked up from germline, CDR1 is MGHDK and CDR2 is SYGVNS. CDR3 length: 11 residues. Deletions cut 5 bases from V and 8 bases from J, with 9 bases between. This clonotype appeared once. Sequencing of TCR beta was performed on blood CD8+ and CD4+ T cells. Control patients had untreated stable or active relapsing-remitting multiple sclerosis by revised McDonald criteria. CD8+ and CD4+ T cells were negatively isolated; TEMRA cells were FACS-enriched.

Source material: CD8+ T cells from PBMCs. The chain recombines TRBV25-1 with TRBJ1-1; D is possibly TRBD1 (5 bases). This receptor was taken from a human donor with multiple sclerosis. This chain's CDR3 is CASSQGLEAFF. The CDR3 nucleotides are TGTGCCAGCAGTCAGGGACTAGAAGCTTTCTTT.